These T cell receptor beta chains were read from a single sample in a study of identical twins. One entry per CDR3 protein, called by TCRdb with MiXCR from the 5' RACE reads. Of hundreds of thousands of distinct CDR3 sequences listed, roughly 7% were seen once; the top ten hold 3.5% to 4%. Separately, the same data were catalogued under a study of yellow fever vaccine responses in identical twins.

Sample: memory (CD45RO+) T cells sorted from blood. The source is a woman under 30 in good health. Both conserved end residues are part of each CDR3. Each record gives: V gene, clone size, D gene, J gene, CDR3 DNA, CDR3 protein. A D gene is named only where the DNA matches it firmly. Clone size is not always given. Where it is, it says once, few, many or a class for expanded clones.

TRBV4-1,many,TRBD2,TRBJ2-7,TGCGCCAGCAGCCGCACTCCGACTAGCGGGAGCTACGAGCAGTACTTC,CASSRTPTSGSYEQYF
TRBV2,.,.,TRBJ2-6,TGTGCCAGGTCCCCCTCCGCTTCCTCTGGGGCCAACGTCCTGACTTTC,CARSPSASSGANVLTF
TRBV6-1,many,TRBD1,TRBJ1-2,TGTGCCAGCAGGAGACAGGGGAACTATGGCTACACCTTC,CASRRQGNYGYTF
TRBV24-1,many,TRBD1,TRBJ1-2,TGTGCCACCAGGGGGACAGGGGACTATGGCTACACCTTC,CATRGTGDYGYTF
TRBV25-1,.,.,TRBJ2-5,TGTGCCAGCAGTGCCAGGGACCAGCCAACCCAAGAGACCCAGTACTTC,CASSARDQPTQETQYF
TRBV12-3/TRBV12-4,.,TRBD1,TRBJ1-4,TGTGCCAGCAGTCGGTCGGGACAGAATAATGAAAAACTGTTTTTT,CASSRSGQNNEKLFF
TRBV12-3/TRBV12-4,many,TRBD1,TRBJ2-2,TGTGCCAGCAGCCGCAGACAGGGGCCCAACACCGGGGAGCTGTTTTTT,CASSRRQGPNTGELFF
TRBV20-1,many,.,TRBJ2-1,TGCAGTGCTCGGGTCTCCACCAGCCCTTACAATGAGCAGTTCTTC,CSARVSTSPYNEQFF
TRBV20-1,many,.,TRBJ1-6,TGCAGTGCTAGAGGAGAGGATGGCAGGGAGCCTAATTCACCCCTCCACTTT,CSARGEDGREPNSPLHF
TRBV3-1,.,.,TRBJ1-5,TGTGCCAGCAGCCAAGATCTAGGGGGTCAGCCCCAGCATTTT,CASSQDLGGQPQHF
TRBV27,.,TRBD1,TRBJ2-3,TGTGCCAGCAGTCTACAGGGGATCACAGATACGCAGTATTTT,CASSLQGITDTQYF
TRBV12-3/TRBV12-4,few,TRBD2,TRBJ2-5,TGTGCCAGCAGTAGAGCGGGAAAGGCGGAGGAGACCCAGTACTTC,CASSRAGKAEETQYF
TRBV3-1,.,TRBD2,TRBJ2-7,TGTGCCAGCAGCCATACCGGGACTAGCGGGAGTAGTGAGCAGTACTTC,CASSHTGTSGSSEQYF
TRBV7-7,many,TRBD2,TRBJ2-5,TGTGCCAGCAGTCCAAGACTAGCGGGAAAAGAGACCCAGTACTTC,CASSPRLAGKETQYF
TRBV20-1,few,.,TRBJ2-1,TGCAGTGCTAGAGACGGGACCCTCTACAATGAGCAGTTCTTC,CSARDGTLYNEQFF
TRBV28,few,.,TRBJ2-3,TGTGCCAGCAGGTCCCCCGTGCGTACAGATACGCAGTATTTT,CASRSPVRTDTQYF
TRBV6-2/TRBV6-3,many,.,TRBJ2-2,TGTGCCAGCAGTTACTCCCTTTCGTCAGTCCGCGGTGTGGACACCGGGGAGCTGTTTTTT,CASSYSLSSVRGVDTGELFF
TRBV9,.,TRBD2,TRBJ2-1,TGTGCCAGCAGCCAAATAGCGGGACCCTACAATGAGCAGTTCTTC,CASSQIAGPYNEQFF
TRBV20-1,few,.,TRBJ2-5,TGCAGAGCCCGACACCTTCAAGAGACCCAGTACTTC,CRARHLQETQYF
TRBV24-1,.,.,TRBJ2-7,TGTGCCACCAGTGATACAGGACAGACCCTCGAGCAGTACTTC,CATSDTGQTLEQYF
TRBV7-9,few,TRBD1,TRBJ1-2,TGTGCCAGCAGTCCGGACAGGCCCGGCTACACCTTC,CASSPDRPGYTF
TRBV10-3,many,TRBD2,TRBJ2-5,TGTGCCATCAGTGAGGGGGGGACTAGCCAAGAGACCCAGTACTTC,CAISEGGTSQETQYF
TRBV6-7,.,.,TRBJ2-3,TGCTGCAGTGCGGCGGGTCTAACTTGGGACACAGATACGCAGTATTTT,CCSAAGLTWDTDTQYF
TRBV27,many,.,TRBJ2-3,TGTGCCATCAAAGCTTGGGGCACAGATACGCAGTATTTT,CAIKAWGTDTQYF
TRBV12-3/TRBV12-4,many,TRBD1,TRBJ1-3,TGTGCCAGCAGCCGGGACAGCCGAAACACCATATATTTT,CASSRDSRNTIYF
TRBV5-1,many,TRBD2,TRBJ2-7,TGCGCCAGCAGCTTGGCGGGGGGACTTCAATACGAGCAGTACTTC,CASSLAGGLQYEQYF
TRBV7-3,.,.,TRBJ2-1,TGTGCCTGCTGTCTAGAGATCCGGGACCCCCCCCATGAGCAGTTCTTC,CACCLEIRDPPHEQFF
TRBV3-1,few,.,TRBJ2-7,TGTGCCAGCAGCCAAGATCTGGTCACCTACGAGCAGTACTTC,CASSQDLVTYEQYF
TRBV12-3/TRBV12-4,many,.,TRBJ2-3,TGTGCCAGCGGGGCCCGCACAGATACGCAGTATTTT,CASGARTDTQYF
TRBV4-2,.,.,TRBJ2-7,TGTGCCAGCAGCCATGGAGCGAACGACGAGCAGTACTTC,CASSHGANDEQYF
TRBV29-1,few,.,TRBJ1-5,TGCAGCGTTGCCCGCCCGAGAAAGAGCAATCAGCCCCAGCATTTT,CSVARPRKSNQPQHF
TRBV2,.,.,TRBJ2-5,TGTGCCAGCAGTGAAGAAGAGACCCAGTACTTC,CASSEEETQYF
TRBV20-1,few,.,TRBJ2-1,TGCAGTGCTGGGCGGGGCGGTGAGCAGTTCTTC,CSAGRGGEQFF
TRBV29-1,many,TRBD1,TRBJ2-6,TGCAGCGTCCAGGGACAGCTCCTCTCTGGGGCCAACGTCCTGACTTTC,CSVQGQLLSGANVLTF
TRBV12-3/TRBV12-4,many,.,TRBJ1-2,TGTGCCAGCAGCCCAAGTAGGAACTATGGCTACACCTTC,CASSPSRNYGYTF
TRBV12-3/TRBV12-4,few,TRBD2,TRBJ2-1,TGTGCCAGCAGTTTAGTGTCTAGCGGGGACTCAAAATTTTACAATGAGCAGTTCTTC,CASSLVSSGDSKFYNEQFF
TRBV28,many,.,TRBJ2-5,TGTGCCAGCAGTCCCGGCGGCCTCCAAGAGACCCAGTACTTC,CASSPGGLQETQYF
TRBV6-2/TRBV6-3,.,TRBD2,TRBJ2-3,TGTGCCAGTCGAGGCGGGGGAGTCACAGATACGCAGTATTTT,CASRGGGVTDTQYF
TRBV10-3,few,TRBD2,TRBJ2-3,TGTGCCATCAGCGGAGCGGGAGTAACAACAGATACGCAGTATTTT,CAISGAGVTTDTQYF